This T cell receptor (beta chain) was sequenced for a study of prognosis after radiotherapy for stage I lung cancer. CDR1 is SGHRS and CDR2 is YFSETQ in the germline V gene. V lost 3 bases and J lost 0, with 9 bases in between. CDR3 length equals 14 residues. By two-round multiplex PCR, the TCR beta CDR3 was amplified from genomic DNA. Gene-specific primers for each TRBV and TRBJ gene drove first-round PCR. TCRdb re-analysed the multiplex PCR reads in MiXCR, keeping a single row per CDR3 protein. The profile covers tens of thousands of distinct CDR3 sequences, with about 37% appearing a single time and about 8.3% taken by the ten largest. This clonotype was seen many times.

The input for sequencing was PBMCs, taken before or after stereotactic body radiation therapy (not recorded which). The V call is TRBV5-1, the J call TRBJ1-1; D may be TRBD1 (5 bases). The receptor comes from a donor over 45 with non-small cell lung cancer. In nucleotides, the CDR3 is TGCGCCAGCAGCTCGAAGGGGTTGAACACTGAAGCTTTCTTT. This codes for CASSSKGLNTEAFF. Variable domain in full (rest from reference TRBV5-1 and TRBJ1-1): KAGVTQTPRYLIKTRGQQVTLSCSPISGHRSVSWYQQTPGQGLQFLFEYFSETQRNKGNFPGRFSGRQFSNSRSEMNVSTLELGDSALYLCASSSKGLNTEAFFGQGTRLTVV.